One and the same sample provided the 7 T cell receptor beta chains below, sequenced in a study of a mutant IDH1 vaccine in newly diagnosed glioma. TCRdb's copy holds only in-frame clones and misses some; the assay was immunoSEQ multiplex PCR. The data contain 35,000 to 45,000 clones, approximately 83% of them singletons. The time point here: week 35, safety follow-up. The vaccine gave 300 ug of a 20-mer mutant IDH1 peptide subcutaneously per dose. No cognate antigen is known for these TCRs. Here the sequenced sample was PBMCs, taken from a glioma patient whose treatment included an IDH1 peptide vaccine. The source is a woman between 45 and 65 years old with glioma.

V gene TRBV9 combines with J gene TRBJ2-6; D is unresolved. V was clipped by 4 bases and J by 4 bases, with 12 bases between them. In germline, CDR1 is SGDLS, CDR2 YYNGEE. There are 15 residues in the CDR3. The CDR3 spells CASSPHLSGANVLTF. The CDR3 DNA is TGTGCCAGCAGCCCCCATCTCTCGGGGGCCAACGTCCTGACTTTC.

The chain combines TRBV7-9 with TRBJ1-3; D is unresolved. This CDR3 is built from 17 residues. Trimming stripped 3 bases from V and 1 base from J, with 16 bases between. CDR1 and CDR2 from the germline V gene are SEHNR and FQNEAQ (reference sequence). The CDR3 DNA sequence: TGTGCCAGCAGCTTTATGACGCCTTGGCCTTCTGGAAACACCATATATTTT. Amino acid sequence: CASSFMTPWPSGNTIYF. Together with reference TRBV7-9 and TRBJ1-3, the CDR3 gives the full variable domain: DTGVSQNPRHKITKRGQNVTFRCDPISEHNRLYWYRQTLGQGPEFLTYFQNEAQLEKSRLLSDRFSAERPKGSFSTLEIQRTEQGDSAMYLCASSFMTPWPSGNTIYFGEGSWLTVV.

The chain recombines TRBV6-6 with TRBJ1-4; D gene ambiguous. Germline lookup yields CDR1 MNHNY and CDR2 SVGAGI (reference sequence). Trimming removed 4 bases from V and 10 bases from J, with 13 bases in between. The CDR3 sequence is 13 residues long. The CDR3 reads CASSSGELGKLFF. CDR3 in DNA: TGTGCCAGCAGTTCTGGGGAGCTGGGAAAACTGTTTTTT.

The DNA of the CDR3 is TGCGCCAGCAGGAGAGGGGACAGGGGATACACTGAAGCTTTCTTT. Protein product: CASRRGDRGYTEAFF. J is TRBJ1-1 and V is TRBV10-2; TRBD1 matches 10 bases. The CDR3 is made up of 15 amino acids. From germline, CDR1 is WSHSY and CDR2 SAAADI. V shed 6 bases, J shed 3 bases, and the junction held 7 bases outside the gene matches.

J is TRBJ2-7 and V is TRBV7-9; perhaps D is TRBD1 or TRBD2 (5 bases each). The CDR3 sequence is 17 residues long. Germline V gene data show CDR1 as SEHNR and CDR2 as FQNEAQ (reference sequence). Trimming shortened V by 5 bases and J by 3 bases, and 23 bases separated the two germline ends. The CDR3 DNA is TGTGCCAGCAGCCCTATTGAGGACACGCATGGGGGCTACGAGCAGTACTTC. Residues: CASSPIEDTHGGYEQYF.

The J gene is TRBJ1-4, the V gene TRBV6-5; D call uncertain. Germline V lookup: CDR1 MNHEY, CDR2 SVGAGI. CDR3 length equals 13 residues. Trimming shortened V by 6 bases and J by 8 bases, and 13 bases separated the two germline ends. This CDR3 is CASSQWFGEKLFF. CDR3 nucleotide sequence: TGTGCCAGCAGCCAATGGTTTGGAGAAAAACTGTTTTTT.

The chain uses TRBV6-5 and TRBJ1-2; D perhaps matches TRBD1 (5 bases). Trimming cost V 1 base and J 5 bases, with 14 bases left between them. The V gene's germline CDR1 is MNHEY and CDR2 SVGAGI. This CDR3 comprises 15 residues. The CDR3 DNA sequence: TGTGCCAGCAGTTACTTAACCGGGACGAGGTATGGCTACACCTTC. It codes for CASSYLTGTRYGYTF.